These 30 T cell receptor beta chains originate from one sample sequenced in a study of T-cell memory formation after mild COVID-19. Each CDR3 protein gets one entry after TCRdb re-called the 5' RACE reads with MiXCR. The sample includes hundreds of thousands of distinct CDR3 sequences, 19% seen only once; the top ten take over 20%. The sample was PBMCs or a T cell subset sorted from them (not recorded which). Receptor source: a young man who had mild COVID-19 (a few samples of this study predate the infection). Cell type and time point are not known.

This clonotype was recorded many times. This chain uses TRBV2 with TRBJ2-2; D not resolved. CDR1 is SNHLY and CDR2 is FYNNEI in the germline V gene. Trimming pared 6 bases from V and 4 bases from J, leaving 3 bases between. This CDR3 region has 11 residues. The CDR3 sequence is CASSVTGELFF. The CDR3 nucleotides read TGTGCCAGCAGCGTCACCGGGGAGCTGTTTTTT.

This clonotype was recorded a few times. The CDR3 sequence is CASSSMTALQETQYF. The CDR3 bases are TGTGCCAGCAGCTCTATGACTGCACTCCAAGAGACCCAGTACTTC. The chain links TRBV7-9 to TRBJ2-5; D call uncertain. The CDR3 is 15 amino acids. V gave up 4 bases and J gave up 1 base, with 13 bases separating them. Germline V gene data show CDR1 as SEHNR and CDR2 as FQNEAQ (reference sequence).

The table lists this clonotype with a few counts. In DNA form, the CDR3 reads TGTGCCACCAGCAGAGATAGAGACGGCTACGAGCAGTACGTC. This translates into CATSRDRDGYEQYV. The chain recombines TRBV15 with TRBJ2-7, with D uncertain. The V end lost 0 bases, the J end lost 3 bases, and 9 bases lay between the germline ends. The CDR3 runs to 14 residues. Looked up from germline, CDR1 is LNHNV and CDR2 is YYDKDF (reference sequence).

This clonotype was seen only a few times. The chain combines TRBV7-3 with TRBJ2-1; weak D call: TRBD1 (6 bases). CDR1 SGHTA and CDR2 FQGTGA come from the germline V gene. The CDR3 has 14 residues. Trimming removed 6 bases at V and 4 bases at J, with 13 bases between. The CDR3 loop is CASSPTGAYNEQFF. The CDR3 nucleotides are TGTGCCAGCAGTCCGACAGGCGCTTACAATGAGCAGTTCTTC.

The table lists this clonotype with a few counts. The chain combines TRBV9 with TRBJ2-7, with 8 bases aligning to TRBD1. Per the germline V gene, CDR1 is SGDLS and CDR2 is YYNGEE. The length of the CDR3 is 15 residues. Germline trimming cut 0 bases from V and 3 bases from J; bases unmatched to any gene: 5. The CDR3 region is CASSVGTGSFYEQYF. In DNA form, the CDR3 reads TGTGCCAGCAGCGTAGGGACAGGGTCGTTCTACGAGCAGTACTTC. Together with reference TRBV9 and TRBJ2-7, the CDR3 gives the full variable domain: DSGVTQTPKHLITATGQRVTLRCSPRSGDLSVYWYQQSLDQGLQFLIQYYNGEERAKGNILERFSAQQFPDLHSELNLSSLELGDSALYFCASSVGTGSFYEQYFGPGTRLTVT.

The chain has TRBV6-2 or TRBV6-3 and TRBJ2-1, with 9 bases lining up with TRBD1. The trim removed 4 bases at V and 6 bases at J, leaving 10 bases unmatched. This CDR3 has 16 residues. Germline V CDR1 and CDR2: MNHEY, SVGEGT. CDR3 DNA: TGTGCCAGCAGTTCCCTTAGGACAGGGGAAGGCAATGAGCAGTTCTTC. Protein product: CASSSLRTGEGNEQFF.

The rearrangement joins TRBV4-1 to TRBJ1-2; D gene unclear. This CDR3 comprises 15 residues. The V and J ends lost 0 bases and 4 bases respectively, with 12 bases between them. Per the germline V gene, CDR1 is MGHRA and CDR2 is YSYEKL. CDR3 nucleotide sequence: TGCGCCAGCAGCCAAGATTTCGGGGTAGGCTATGGCTACACCTTC. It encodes CASSQDFGVGYGYTF.

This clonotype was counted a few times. The CDR3, as DNA: TGTGCCAGCACCGCTTGGGGGGCAGGGGCTTTCTTT. Translating it yields CASTAWGAGAFF. The rearrangement uses TRBV6-5 and TRBJ1-1, with D possibly TRBD1 on 6 matching bases. Looked up from germline, CDR1 is MNHEY and CDR2 is SVGAGI. CDR3 length equals 12 residues. Trimming cost V 7 bases and J 11 bases, with 17 bases left between them.

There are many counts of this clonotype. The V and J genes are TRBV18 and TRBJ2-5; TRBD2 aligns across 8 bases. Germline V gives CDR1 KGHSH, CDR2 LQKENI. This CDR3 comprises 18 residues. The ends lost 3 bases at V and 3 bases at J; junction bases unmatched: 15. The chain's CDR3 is CASSPKAYVVAGKETQYF. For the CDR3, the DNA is TGTGCCAGCTCACCGAAGGCCTACGTGGTAGCGGGGAAAGAGACCCAGTACTTC.

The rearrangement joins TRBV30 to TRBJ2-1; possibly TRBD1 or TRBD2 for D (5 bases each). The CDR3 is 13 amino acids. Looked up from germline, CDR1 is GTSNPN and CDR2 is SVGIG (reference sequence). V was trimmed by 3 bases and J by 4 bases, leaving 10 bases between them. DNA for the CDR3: TGTGCCTGGAGCGGGACCAGATACAATGAGCAGTTCTTC. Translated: CAWSGTRYNEQFF.

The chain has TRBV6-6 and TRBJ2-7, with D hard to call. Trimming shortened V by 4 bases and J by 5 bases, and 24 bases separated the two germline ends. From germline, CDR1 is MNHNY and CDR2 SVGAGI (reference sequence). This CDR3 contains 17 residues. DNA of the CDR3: TGTGCCAGCAGTTCCTACGGACCGACTTCGAGGTTGCACGAGCAGTACTTC. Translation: CASSSYGPTSRLHEQYF.

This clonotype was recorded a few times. This CDR3 reads CASSLGGPGTDTQYF. The DNA of the CDR3 is TGTGCCAGCAGCTTAGGAGGTCCTGGCACAGATACGCAGTATTTT. The rearrangement links TRBV7-2 to TRBJ2-3, with D unresolved. The germline CDR1 and CDR2 sequences are SGHTA and FQGNSA. Deletions cut 1 base from V and 1 base from J, with 9 bases between. The CDR3 totals 15 residues.

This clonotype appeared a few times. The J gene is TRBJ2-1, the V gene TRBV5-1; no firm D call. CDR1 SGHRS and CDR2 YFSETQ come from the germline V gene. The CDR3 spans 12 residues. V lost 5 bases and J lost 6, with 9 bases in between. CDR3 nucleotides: TGCGCCAGCAGAAGAGGCTTCAATGAGCAGTTCTTC. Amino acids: CASRRGFNEQFF. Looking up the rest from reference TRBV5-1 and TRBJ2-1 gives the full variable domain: KAGVTQTPRYLIKTRGQQVTLSCSPISGHRSVSWYQQTPGQGLQFLFEYFSETQRNKGNFPGRFSGRQFSNSRSEMNVSTLELGDSALYLCASRRGFNEQFFGPGTRLTVL.

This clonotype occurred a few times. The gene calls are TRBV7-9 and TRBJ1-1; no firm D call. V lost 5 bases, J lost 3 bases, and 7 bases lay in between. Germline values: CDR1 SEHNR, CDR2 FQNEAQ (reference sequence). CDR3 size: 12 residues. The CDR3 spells CASSHGDTEAFF. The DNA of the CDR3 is TGTGCCAGCAGCCATGGGGACACTGAAGCTTTCTTT. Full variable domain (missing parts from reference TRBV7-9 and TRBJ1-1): DTGVSQNPRHKITKRGQNVTFRCDPISEHNRLYWYRQTLGQGPEFLTYFQNEAQLEKSRLLSDRFSAERPKGSFSTLEIQRTEQGDSAMYLCASSHGDTEAFFGQGTRLTVV.

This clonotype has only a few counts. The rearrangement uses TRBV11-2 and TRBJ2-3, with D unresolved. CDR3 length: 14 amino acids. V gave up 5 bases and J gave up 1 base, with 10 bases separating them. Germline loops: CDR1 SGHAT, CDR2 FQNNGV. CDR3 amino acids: CASSPWAGTDTQYF. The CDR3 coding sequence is TGTGCCAGCAGCCCGTGGGCTGGCACAGATACGCAGTATTTT.

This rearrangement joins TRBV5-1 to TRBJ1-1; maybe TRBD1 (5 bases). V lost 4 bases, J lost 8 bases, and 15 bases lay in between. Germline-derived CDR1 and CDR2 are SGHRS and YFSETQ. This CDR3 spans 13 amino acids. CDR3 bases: TGCGCCAGCAGCCAACAGGTCGGGTCCGAAGCTTTCTTT. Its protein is CASSQQVGSEAFF.

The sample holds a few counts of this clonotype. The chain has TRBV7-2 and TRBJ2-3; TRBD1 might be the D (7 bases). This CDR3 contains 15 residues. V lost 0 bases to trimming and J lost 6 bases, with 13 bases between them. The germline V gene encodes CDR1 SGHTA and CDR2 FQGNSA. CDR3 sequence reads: CASSLAPRGRDTQYF. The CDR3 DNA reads TGTGCCAGCAGCTTAGCCCCCAGGGGGAGGGATACGCAGTATTTT.

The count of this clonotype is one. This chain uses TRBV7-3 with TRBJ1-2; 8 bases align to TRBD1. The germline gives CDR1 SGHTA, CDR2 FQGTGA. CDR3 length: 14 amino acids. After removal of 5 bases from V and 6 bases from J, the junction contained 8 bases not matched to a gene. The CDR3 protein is CASSPGTGGNGYTF. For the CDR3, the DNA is TGTGCCAGCAGCCCCGGGACAGGCGGCAATGGCTACACCTTC.

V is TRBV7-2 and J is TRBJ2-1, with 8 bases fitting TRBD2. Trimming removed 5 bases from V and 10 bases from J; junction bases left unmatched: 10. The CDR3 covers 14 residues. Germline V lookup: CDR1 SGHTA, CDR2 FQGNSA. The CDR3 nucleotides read TGTGCCAGCAGCACCGGGGGGGCCCTACGGGAGCAGTTCTTC. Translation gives CASSTGGALREQFF.

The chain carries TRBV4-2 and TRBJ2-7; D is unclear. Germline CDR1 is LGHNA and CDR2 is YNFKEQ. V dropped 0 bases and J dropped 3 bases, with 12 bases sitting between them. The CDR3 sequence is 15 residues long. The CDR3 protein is CASSQEVQPNYEQYV. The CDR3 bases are TGTGCCAGCAGCCAAGAGGTCCAGCCCAACTACGAGCAGTACGTC.

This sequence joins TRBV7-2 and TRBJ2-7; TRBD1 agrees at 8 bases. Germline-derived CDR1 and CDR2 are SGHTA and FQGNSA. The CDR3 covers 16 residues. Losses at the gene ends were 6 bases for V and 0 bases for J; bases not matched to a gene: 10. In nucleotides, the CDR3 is TGTGCCAGCAGTAATACAGGGGGTCAGAGCTCCTACGAGCAGTACTTC. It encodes CASSNTGGQSSYEQYF.

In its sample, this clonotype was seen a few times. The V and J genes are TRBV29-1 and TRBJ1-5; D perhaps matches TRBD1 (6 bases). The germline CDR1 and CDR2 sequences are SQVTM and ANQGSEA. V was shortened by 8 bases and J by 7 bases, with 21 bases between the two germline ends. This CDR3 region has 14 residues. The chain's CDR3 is CSFSETGQGQPQHF. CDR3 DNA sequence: TGCAGCTTCTCTGAGACAGGACAAGGCCAGCCCCAGCATTTT.

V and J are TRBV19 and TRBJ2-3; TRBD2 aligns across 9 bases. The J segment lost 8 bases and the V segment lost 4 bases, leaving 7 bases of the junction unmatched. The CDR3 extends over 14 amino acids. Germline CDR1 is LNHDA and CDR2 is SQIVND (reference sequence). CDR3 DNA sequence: TGTGCCAGTAGTAGGAGCGGGGGGCCAGGTACGCAGTATTTT. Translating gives CASSRSGGPGTQYF.

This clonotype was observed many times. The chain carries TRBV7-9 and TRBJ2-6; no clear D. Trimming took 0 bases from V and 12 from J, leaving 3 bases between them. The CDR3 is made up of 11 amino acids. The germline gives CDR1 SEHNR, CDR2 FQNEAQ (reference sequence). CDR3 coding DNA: TGTGCCAGCAGCTTAGCCGGCGTCCTGACTTTC. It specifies CASSLAGVLTF.

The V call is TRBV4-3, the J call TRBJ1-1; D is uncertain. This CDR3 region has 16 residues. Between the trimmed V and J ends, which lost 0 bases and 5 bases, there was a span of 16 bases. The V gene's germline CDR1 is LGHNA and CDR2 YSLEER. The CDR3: CASSQDAGAGWTEAFF. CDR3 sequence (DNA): TGCGCCAGCAGCCAAGATGCGGGTGCGGGGTGGACTGAAGCTTTCTTT.

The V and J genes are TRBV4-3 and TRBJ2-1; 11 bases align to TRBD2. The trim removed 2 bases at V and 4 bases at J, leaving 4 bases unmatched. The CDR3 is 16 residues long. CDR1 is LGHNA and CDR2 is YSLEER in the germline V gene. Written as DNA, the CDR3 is TGCGCCAGCAGCCAATTGACTAGCGGGAAATACAATGAGCAGTTCTTC. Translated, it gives CASSQLTSGKYNEQFF.

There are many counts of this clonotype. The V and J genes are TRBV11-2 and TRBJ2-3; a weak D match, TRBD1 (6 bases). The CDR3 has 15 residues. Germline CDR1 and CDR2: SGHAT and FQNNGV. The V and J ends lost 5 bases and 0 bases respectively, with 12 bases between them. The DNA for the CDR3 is TGTGCCAGCAGCAGGACAGTTTTTAGCACAGATACGCAGTATTTT. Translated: CASSRTVFSTDTQYF.

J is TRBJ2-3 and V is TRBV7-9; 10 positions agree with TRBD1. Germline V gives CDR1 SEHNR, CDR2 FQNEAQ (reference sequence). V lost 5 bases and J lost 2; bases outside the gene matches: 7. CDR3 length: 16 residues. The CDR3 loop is CASSPRDRGYTDTQYF. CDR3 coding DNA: TGTGCCAGCAGCCCCCGGGACAGGGGCTACACAGATACGCAGTATTTT.

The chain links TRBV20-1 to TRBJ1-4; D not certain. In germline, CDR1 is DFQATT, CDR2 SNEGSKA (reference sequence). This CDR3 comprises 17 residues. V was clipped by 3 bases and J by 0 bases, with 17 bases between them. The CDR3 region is CSARAGKYVSTNEKLFF. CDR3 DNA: TGCAGTGCTAGGGCCGGAAAATACGTATCAACTAATGAAAAACTGTTTTTT.

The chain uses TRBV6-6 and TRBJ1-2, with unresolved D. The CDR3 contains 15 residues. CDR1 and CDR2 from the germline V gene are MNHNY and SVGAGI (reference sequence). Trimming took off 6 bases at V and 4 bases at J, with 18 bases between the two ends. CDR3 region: CASSYLAKVFYGYTF. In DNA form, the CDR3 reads TGTGCCAGCAGCTATTTAGCGAAGGTGTTCTATGGCTACACCTTC.